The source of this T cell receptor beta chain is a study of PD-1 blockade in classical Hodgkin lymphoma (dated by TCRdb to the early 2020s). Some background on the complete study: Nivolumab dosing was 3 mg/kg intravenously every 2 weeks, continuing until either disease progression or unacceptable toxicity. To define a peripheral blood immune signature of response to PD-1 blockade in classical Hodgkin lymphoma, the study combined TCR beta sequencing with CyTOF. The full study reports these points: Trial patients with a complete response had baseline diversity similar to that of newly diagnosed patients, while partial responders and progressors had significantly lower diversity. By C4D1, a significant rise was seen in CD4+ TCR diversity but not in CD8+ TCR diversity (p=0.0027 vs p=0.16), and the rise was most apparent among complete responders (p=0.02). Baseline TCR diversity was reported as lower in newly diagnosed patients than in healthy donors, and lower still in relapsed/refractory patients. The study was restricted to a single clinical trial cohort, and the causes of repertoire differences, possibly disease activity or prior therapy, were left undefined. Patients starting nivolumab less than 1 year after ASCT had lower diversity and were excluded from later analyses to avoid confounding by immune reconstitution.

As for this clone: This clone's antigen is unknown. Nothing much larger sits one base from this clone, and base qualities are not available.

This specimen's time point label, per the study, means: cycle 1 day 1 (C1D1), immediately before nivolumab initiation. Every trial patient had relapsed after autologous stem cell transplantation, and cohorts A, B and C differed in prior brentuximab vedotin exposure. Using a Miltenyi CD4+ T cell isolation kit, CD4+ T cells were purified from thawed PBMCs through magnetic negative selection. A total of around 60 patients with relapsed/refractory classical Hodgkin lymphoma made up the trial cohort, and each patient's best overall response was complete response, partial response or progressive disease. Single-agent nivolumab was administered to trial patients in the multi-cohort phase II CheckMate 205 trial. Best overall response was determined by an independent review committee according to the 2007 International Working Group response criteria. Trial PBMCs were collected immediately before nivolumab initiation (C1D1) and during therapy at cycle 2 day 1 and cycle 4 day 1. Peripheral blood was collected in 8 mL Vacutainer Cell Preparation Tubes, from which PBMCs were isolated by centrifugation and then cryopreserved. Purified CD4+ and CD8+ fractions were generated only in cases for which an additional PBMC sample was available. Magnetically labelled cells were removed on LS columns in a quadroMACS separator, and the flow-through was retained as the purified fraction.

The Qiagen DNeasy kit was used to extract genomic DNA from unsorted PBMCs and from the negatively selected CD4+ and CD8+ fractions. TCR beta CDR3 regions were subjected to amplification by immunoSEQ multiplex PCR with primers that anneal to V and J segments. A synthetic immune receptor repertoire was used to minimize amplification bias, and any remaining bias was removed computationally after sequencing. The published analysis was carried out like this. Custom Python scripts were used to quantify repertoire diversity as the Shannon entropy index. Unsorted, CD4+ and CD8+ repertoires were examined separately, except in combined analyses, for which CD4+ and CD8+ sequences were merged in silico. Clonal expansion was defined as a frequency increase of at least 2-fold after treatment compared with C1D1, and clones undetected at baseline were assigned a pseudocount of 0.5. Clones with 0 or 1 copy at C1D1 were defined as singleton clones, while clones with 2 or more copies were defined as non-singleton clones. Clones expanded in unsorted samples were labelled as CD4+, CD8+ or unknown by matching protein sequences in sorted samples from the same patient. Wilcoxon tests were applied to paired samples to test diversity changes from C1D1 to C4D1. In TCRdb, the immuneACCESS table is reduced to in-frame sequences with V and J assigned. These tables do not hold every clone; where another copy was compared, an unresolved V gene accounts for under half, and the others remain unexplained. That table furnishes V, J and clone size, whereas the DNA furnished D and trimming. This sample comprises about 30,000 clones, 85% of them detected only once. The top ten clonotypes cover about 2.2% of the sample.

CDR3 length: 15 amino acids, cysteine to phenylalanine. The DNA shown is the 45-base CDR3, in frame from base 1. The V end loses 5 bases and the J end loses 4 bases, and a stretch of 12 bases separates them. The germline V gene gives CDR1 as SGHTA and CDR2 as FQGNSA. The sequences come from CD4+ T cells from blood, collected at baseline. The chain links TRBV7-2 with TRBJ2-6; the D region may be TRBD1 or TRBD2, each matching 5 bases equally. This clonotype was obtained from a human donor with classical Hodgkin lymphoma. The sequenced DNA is TGTGCCAGCAGCCAGGGCGAGGGGGGGGCCAACGTCCTGACTTTC. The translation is CASSQGEGGANVLTF. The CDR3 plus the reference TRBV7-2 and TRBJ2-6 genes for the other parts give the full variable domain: GAGVSQSPSNKVTEKGKDVELRCDPISGHTALYWYRQSLGQGLEFLIYFQGNSAPDKSGLPSDRFSAERTGGSVSTLTIQRTQQEDSAVYLCASSQGEGGANVLTFGAGSRLTVL.